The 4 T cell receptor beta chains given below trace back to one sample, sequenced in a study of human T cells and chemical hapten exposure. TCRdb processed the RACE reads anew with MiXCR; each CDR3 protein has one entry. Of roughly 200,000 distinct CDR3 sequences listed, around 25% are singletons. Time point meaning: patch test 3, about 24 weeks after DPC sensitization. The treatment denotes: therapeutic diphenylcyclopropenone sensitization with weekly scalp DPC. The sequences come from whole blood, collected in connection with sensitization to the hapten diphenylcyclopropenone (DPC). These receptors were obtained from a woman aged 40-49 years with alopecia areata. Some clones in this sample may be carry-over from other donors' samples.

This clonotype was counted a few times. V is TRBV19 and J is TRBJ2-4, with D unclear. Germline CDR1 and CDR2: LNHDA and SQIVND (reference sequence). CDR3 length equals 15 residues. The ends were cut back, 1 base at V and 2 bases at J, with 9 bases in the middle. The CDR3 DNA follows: TGTGCCAGTAGTATAGGGGCGCAGCCCAAAAACATTCAGTACTTC. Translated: CASSIGAQPKNIQYF.

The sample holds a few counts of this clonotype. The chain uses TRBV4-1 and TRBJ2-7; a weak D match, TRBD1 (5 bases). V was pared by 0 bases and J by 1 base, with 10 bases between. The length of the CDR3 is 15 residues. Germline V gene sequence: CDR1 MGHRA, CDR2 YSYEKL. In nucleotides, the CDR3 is TGCGCCAGCAGCCAAGAACCAGGGCGATCCTACGAGCAGTACTTC. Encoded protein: CASSQEPGRSYEQYF.

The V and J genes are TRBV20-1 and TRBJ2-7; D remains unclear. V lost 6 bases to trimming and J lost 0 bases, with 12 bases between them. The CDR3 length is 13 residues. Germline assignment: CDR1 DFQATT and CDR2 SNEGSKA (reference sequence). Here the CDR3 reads CSAKAQTSYEQYF. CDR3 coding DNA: TGCAGTGCAAAAGCGCAGACCTCCTACGAGCAGTACTTC.

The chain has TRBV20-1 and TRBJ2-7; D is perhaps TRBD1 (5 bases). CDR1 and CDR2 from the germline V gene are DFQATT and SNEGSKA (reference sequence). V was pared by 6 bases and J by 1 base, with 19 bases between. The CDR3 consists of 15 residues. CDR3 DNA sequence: TGCAGTGCAACCACACAGGACCTAGTTTCCTACGAGCAGTACTTC. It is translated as CSATTQDLVSYEQYF.